This TCR beta chain is from a study of blood T cell repertoires in COVID-19. J gave up 4 bases and V 3 bases, and 8 bases lay outside the gene matches. Looked up from germline, CDR1 is SGHTA and CDR2 is FQGNSA. The CDR3 has 16 amino acids. Profiling relied on immunoSEQ multiplex PCR, and the TCRdb table lists in-frame clones only, not all of them. The table has about 110,000 clones, 70% to 80% seen once. The receptor was derived from an elderly man with COVID-19, enrolled during active disease. The chain joins TRBV7-2 to TRBJ2-7; 11 bases match TRBD1. Sequencing was performed on peripheral blood. CDR3 sequence: CASSLGRGQGGYEQYF. CDR3 coding DNA: TGTGCCAGCAGCTTGGGCCGGGGACAGGGGGGGTACGAGCAGTACTTC.